Only one count was recorded for the clone carrying this T cell receptor beta chain. Its antigen is unknown. Trimming removed 4 bases from V and 6 bases from J, with 18 bases in between. This CDR3 comprises 16 residues. Germline V gene lookup returns CDR1 MNHNY and CDR2 SVGAGI (reference sequence). The data were taken from a study of persistence of HIV-infected CD4 T cells. Study-level background: Up to roughly 180 mL blood was drawn at multiple time points; a couple of donors had single-time leukapheresis.

This was the immunoSEQ version 4 assay in survey mode. This table comes from immunoSEQ multiplex PCR, and its TCRdb copy is limited to in-frame clones, with some not included. The top ten hold over 0.7% of the sample, which has 25,000 to 35,000 clones, roughly 80% seen once. Lysates of CMV-infected fibroblasts at around 9.1 ug/mL stimulated these cells. CD40L/CD69 double-negative CD45RO-high memory CD4+ T cells were collected. The V gene is TRBV6-6, the J gene TRBJ2-2; unclear D gene. This material consisted of CD4+ T cells sorted from PBMCs after approximately 19-hour stimulation, taken from a patient who received antiretroviral therapy. This clonotype was sampled from an adult man with HIV who was CMV-seropositive. CDR3 in amino acids: CASSSRTLRRPGELFF. CDR3 DNA sequence: TGTGCCAGCAGTTCTAGGACCCTCCGAAGGCCCGGGGAGCTGTTTTTT.